This entry lists 23 T cell receptor beta chains sequenced from one sample in a study of T cells in Graves' hyperthyroidism and ophthalmopathy. What was amplified from RNA transcripts were TCR beta CDR3 regions. HTBI primers were used for first-round RT-PCR of the TCR CDR3. TCRdb re-analysed the multiplex PCR reads in MiXCR, keeping a single row per CDR3 protein. In the table there are a few hundred thousand distinct CDR3 sequences, roughly 15% of which are singletons. The sequenced sample was blood. These receptors originate from a woman in her 30s with Graves' ophthalmopathy.

The chain employs TRBV7-2 and TRBJ2-5; 10 nucleotides line up with TRBD2. The CDR3 sequence is 15 residues long. J was trimmed by 4 bases and V by 8 bases; bases with no gene match: 10. CDR1 and CDR2 (germline): SGHTA, FQGNSA. CDR3 loop: CASWPAGLASETQYF. DNA for the CDR3: TGTGCCAGCTGGCCGGCGGGACTAGCGTCAGAGACCCAGTACTTC.

This clonotype has at least ten counts. CDR3 sequence (DNA): TGCAGCGTTGTCCCCGGAGAGACCCAGTACTTC. This codes for CSVVPGETQYF. The rearrangement joins TRBV29-1 to TRBJ2-5; D is uncertain. The CDR3 contains 11 residues. Germline CDR1 and CDR2: SQVTM and ANQGSEA. Trimming pared 4 bases from V and 4 bases from J, leaving 7 bases between.

Ten or more counts support this clonotype. The chain recombines TRBV20-1 with TRBJ2-1; D is unresolved. V shed 6 bases and J shed 8 bases, with 14 bases lying between them. The germline V gene has CDR1 DFQATT and CDR2 SNEGSKA (reference sequence). The CDR3 spans 12 residues. CDR3 DNA: TGCAGTGCCAACATAGTAAGTGATGAGCAGTTCTTC. It codes for CSANIVSDEQFF.

This clonotype was detected ten times or more. The V gene is TRBV12-3 or TRBV12-4, the J gene TRBJ1-1, with a tentative D call TRBD1 (5 bases). V lost 6 bases and J 5 bases, leaving 13 bases between the germline ends. This CDR3 contains 13 residues. The CDR3 DNA reads TGTGCCAGCAGCTTCGGCGGGGGGACTGAAGCTTTCTTT. Its protein product is CASSFGGGTEAFF.

There are many counts of this clonotype. The gene calls are TRBV6-6 and TRBJ1-1; perhaps TRBD1 as D (5 bases). V was clipped by 2 bases and J by 4 bases, with 17 bases between them. This CDR3 comprises 16 residues. The V gene's germline CDR1 is MNHNY and CDR2 SVGAGI (reference sequence). This chain's CDR3 is CASSYRRGRDGTEAFF. CDR3 DNA: TGTGCCAGCAGTTACCGGCGCGGGCGGGACGGCACTGAAGCTTTCTTT.

There are a few counts of this clonotype. The chain joins TRBV5-1 to TRBJ1-2; D remains unclear. Germline V gene lookup returns CDR1 SGHRS and CDR2 YFSETQ. Trimming removed 4 bases at V and 3 bases at J, with 13 bases between. The CDR3 covers 14 residues. Here the CDR3 reads CASSNIDNYYGYTF. In nucleotides, the CDR3 is TGCGCCAGCAGCAATATAGATAATTACTATGGCTACACCTTC.

This clonotype was picked up a small number of times. V gene TRBV9 combines with J gene TRBJ2-1; 13 nucleotides line up with TRBD2. Unmatched junction bases numbered 5, after V lost 0 bases and J lost 2 bases. Looked up from germline, CDR1 is SGDLS and CDR2 is YYNGEE. The CDR3 consists of 18 residues. The CDR3, as DNA: TGTGCCAGCAGCGTAGGCCGACTAGCGGGGGGTCCCTACAATGAGCAGTTCTTC. Its protein product is CASSVGRLAGGPYNEQFF.

This clonotype was picked up many times. The CDR3 DNA sequence: TGTGCCTGGAGTACTCCGAATGGGGTCATCGAGACCCAGTACTTC. Translation: CAWSTPNGVIETQYF. The rearrangement links TRBV30 to TRBJ2-5; D gene ambiguous. The germline V and J ends were trimmed by 2 bases and 5 bases, with 18 bases remaining between them. The CDR3 runs 15 residues. Germline CDR1 reads GTSNPN; CDR2 reads SVGIG (reference sequence).

The J gene is TRBJ1-4, the V gene TRBV6-5, with D possibly TRBD1 on 6 matching bases. CDR3 length: 14 amino acids. The V and J ends lost 3 bases and 8 bases respectively, with 13 bases between them. Germline assignment: CDR1 MNHEY and CDR2 SVGAGI. CDR3 DNA: TGTGCCAGCAGTTATGGGACAAGTCCAGAAAAACTGTTTTTT. Amino acids: CASSYGTSPEKLFF.

The genes are TRBV4-1 and TRBJ2-2, with D uncertain. The V gene lost 2 bases and the J gene lost 2 bases, with 3 bases spanning the gap. CDR3 length equals 13 residues. From germline, CDR1 is MGHRA and CDR2 YSYEKL. The CDR3 protein is CASSQHNTGELFF. CDR3 nucleotide sequence: TGCGCCAGCAGCCAACACAACACCGGGGAGCTGTTTTTT.

This clonotype was recorded at least ten times. This sequence joins TRBV12-3 or TRBV12-4 and TRBJ1-1, with 9 nucleotides matching TRBD1. The CDR3 has 16 amino acids. V gave up 1 base and J gave up 1 base; unmatched junction bases: 4. The CDR3 bases are TGTGCCAGCAGTTTAGGAGACAGGGGGGCGAACACTGAAGCTTTCTTT. This encodes CASSLGDRGANTEAFF.

The sample holds many counts of this clonotype. The chain recombines TRBV29-1 with TRBJ2-5; no firm D call. Germline CDR1 is SQVTM and CDR2 is ANQGSEA. The CDR3 runs 13 residues. Trimming cost V 3 bases and J 0 bases, with 8 bases left between them. The CDR3 coding sequence is TGCAGCGTTGAGGGGTCCAACCAAGAGACCCAGTACTTC. The encoded protein is CSVEGSNQETQYF.

This clonotype is a singleton in its sample. CDR3: CASSYRRDFPDTQYF. Written as DNA, the CDR3 is TGTGCCAGCAGTTACCGCCGGGACTTTCCAGATACGCAGTATTTT. V usage is TRBV6-2 or TRBV6-3 and J usage is TRBJ2-3; TRBD2 is a possible D gene (6 bases). V was cut by 2 bases and J by 4 bases, with 13 bases left in between. The germline V gene has CDR1 MNHEY and CDR2 SVGEGT. The CDR3 extends over 15 amino acids.

This clonotype has ten or more counts. V gene TRBV6-1 combines with J gene TRBJ1-5, with D possibly being TRBD1 (5 bases). The CDR3 is 15 amino acids. The ends were cut back, 4 bases at V and 2 bases at J, with 12 bases in the middle. Germline CDR1 reads MNHNS; CDR2 reads SASEGT. CDR3 region: CASSGGVDGNQPQHF. CDR3 sequence (DNA): TGTGCCAGCAGTGGGGGGGTCGATGGCAATCAGCCCCAGCATTTT.

The chain uses TRBV14 and TRBJ1-4; D not resolved. In germline, CDR1 is SGHDN, CDR2 FVKESK. This CDR3 is built from 14 residues. Trimming shortened V by 2 bases and J by 7 bases, and 11 bases separated the two germline ends. CDR3 sequence reads: CASSQNGWGEKLFF. CDR3 DNA sequence: TGTGCCAGCAGCCAAAACGGATGGGGTGAAAAACTGTTTTTT.

Ten or more counts support this clonotype. The chain combines TRBV27 with TRBJ1-5; D is ambiguous. The V and J ends lost 3 bases and 0 bases respectively, with 6 bases between them. CDR3 length: 14 amino acids. Germline V gene lookup returns CDR1 MNHEY and CDR2 SMNVEV (reference sequence). For the CDR3, the DNA is TGTGCCAGCAGTTTCAGCCATAGCAATCAGCCCCAGCATTTT. It encodes CASSFSHSNQPQHF.

This clonotype was detected many times. The chain is built from TRBV20-1 and TRBJ2-5; weak D call: TRBD2 (6 bases). Germline CDR1 DFQATT, CDR2 SNEGSKA (reference sequence). V lost 6 bases, J lost 2 bases, and 19 bases lay in between. The CDR3 runs to 15 residues. This CDR3 reads CSADVVGGSQETQYF. CDR3 DNA: TGCAGTGCAGACGTGGTCGGGGGATCGCAAGAGACCCAGTACTTC.

This clonotype was observed at least ten times. The chain links TRBV18 to TRBJ2-7; TRBD2 matches 7 bases. This CDR3 is built from 14 residues. Trimming cost V 3 bases and J 5 bases; bases outside gene matches: 7. Germline CDR1 is KGHSH and CDR2 is LQKENI. CDR3 sequence reads: CASSPSGGPHEQYF. CDR3 DNA sequence: TGTGCCAGCTCACCGTCGGGGGGTCCCCACGAGCAGTACTTC.

This chain links TRBV5-6 with TRBJ2-3, with 7 bases lining up with TRBD2. Germline CDR1 SGHDT, CDR2 YYEEEE. CDR3 size: 17 residues. V lost 0 bases and J lost 6; bases outside the gene matches: 13. DNA for the CDR3: TGTGCCAGCAGCTTGGCGGTCGGCGGGGGTAGGGCGGATACGCAGTATTTT. Amino acid sequence: CASSLAVGGGRADTQYF.

This clonotype came up many times. This chain uses TRBV14 with TRBJ1-1, with no clear D. Trimming left V 1 base short and J 8 bases short, with 11 bases between. The CDR3 is 13 residues long. The germline V gene has CDR1 SGHDN and CDR2 FVKESK. The DNA for the CDR3 is TGTGCCAGCAGCCAAGTAAGGGCAGGCGAAGCTTTCTTT. Its protein product is CASSQVRAGEAFF.

At least ten counts were recorded for this clonotype. The genes are TRBV10-3 and TRBJ1-4; TRBD1 agrees at 12 bases. V lost 4 bases to trimming and J lost 7 bases; unmatched junction nucleotides: 4. The CDR3 has 15 residues. CDR1 and CDR2 (germline): ENHRY, SYGVKD. CDR3 residues: CAISGGTGGGEKLFF. The CDR3 DNA reads as TGTGCCATCAGTGGCGGGACAGGGGGCGGTGAAAAACTGTTTTTT.

This clonotype turned up a few times. V gene TRBV5-6 combines with J gene TRBJ2-2, with 7 bases matching TRBD1. The CDR3 has 17 amino acids. The V gene's germline CDR1 is SGHDT and CDR2 YYEEEE. The V segment lost 1 base and the J segment 3 bases; nucleotides outside the gene matches: 9. CDR3 DNA: TGTGCCAGCAGCTTGAGGTCGGGACAGTTCTACACCGGGGAGCTGTTTTTT. This encodes CASSLRSGQFYTGELFF.

This clonotype has at least ten counts. The chain employs TRBV12-3 or TRBV12-4 and TRBJ2-1, with a weak D call TRBD1 (6 bases). Trimming left V 2 bases short and J 3 bases short, with 8 bases between. The CDR3 has 14 amino acids. The CDR3 DNA is TGTGCCAGCAGTTTAAACAGGGACTACAATGAGCAGTTCTTC. Its translation is CASSLNRDYNEQFF.